The 21 T cell receptor beta chains below all came from one sample that was sequenced in a study of OX40 agonist ivuxolimab in advanced cancers. TCRdb keeps only in-frame clones here, not all; method: immunoSEQ multiplex PCR. The data contain more than 10,000 clones, about 81% of them singletons. The input for sequencing was CD4+ or CD8+ T cells sorted from blood, taken in a trial of the OX40 agonist ivuxolimab. Source of these receptors: an adult with an advanced solid tumor such as melanoma, head and neck, liver or kidney cancer.

This chain links TRBV6-1 with TRBJ2-5; no firm D call. Germline V gives CDR1 MNHNS, CDR2 SASEGT. Trimming took off 5 bases at V and 1 base at J, with 8 bases between the two ends. This CDR3 has 13 residues. Written as DNA, the CDR3 is TGTGCCAGCAGTTCTCTCCTCCAAGAGACCCAGTACTTC. Protein product: CASSSLLQETQYF.

The V call is TRBV11-2, the J call TRBJ2-7, with 15 bases identical to TRBD2. Unmatched junction bases numbered 5, after V lost 4 bases and J lost 7 bases. In germline, CDR1 is SGHAT, CDR2 FQNNGV. The CDR3 length is 15 residues. The CDR3 sequence is CASSWTSGGAQEQYF. CDR3 sequence (DNA): TGTGCCAGCAGCTGGACTAGCGGGGGGGCTCAAGAGCAGTACTTC.

The rearrangement joins TRBV7-4 to TRBJ2-1, with 14 positions matching TRBD2. CDR3 length equals 19 residues. Germline CDR1 reads SGHVT; CDR2 reads SQSDAQ. The trim removed 4 bases at V and 8 bases at J, leaving 16 bases unmatched. The CDR3 reads CASSSLTSGRATTIDEQFF. The CDR3 region has the DNA TGTGCCAGCAGCTCGCTGACTAGCGGGAGGGCAACCACGATTGATGAGCAGTTCTTC.

The chain uses TRBV10-3 and TRBJ2-7, with 10 bases identical to TRBD2. The CDR3 totals 15 residues. Trimming at V came to 3 bases and at J to 0 bases, leaving 2 bases not matched to a gene. CDR1 and CDR2 (germline): ENHRY, SYGVKD. DNA of the CDR3: TGTGCCATCAGTGAACTAGCGGGGCTCTCCTACGAGCAGTACTTC. Translating it yields CAISELAGLSYEQYF.

This clone appeared a single time. This chain connects TRBV5-6 to TRBJ2-7, with D unclear. The V end lost 4 bases, the J end lost 1 base, and 9 bases lay between the germline ends. This CDR3 comprises 13 residues. In germline, CDR1 is SGHDT, CDR2 YYEEEE. CDR3 coding DNA: TGTGCCAGCAGCGCGGACGGATCCTACGAGCAGTACTTC. Protein sequence: CASSADGSYEQYF.

Here the CDR3 DNA reads TGTGCCAGCAGCGTAGCGGGACAGCTGAACACTGAAGCTTTCTTT. It is translated as CASSVAGQLNTEAFF. The V call is TRBV9, the J call TRBJ1-1, with 7 bases matching TRBD1. The CDR3 sequence is 15 residues long. After removal of 0 bases from V and 0 bases from J, the junction contained 2 bases not matched to a gene. CDR1 is SGDLS, CDR2 YYNGEE, per germline.

This chain links TRBV5-1 with TRBJ2-3; 10 bases match TRBD2. This CDR3 region has 17 residues. CDR1 is SGHRS, CDR2 YFSETQ, per germline. V dropped 4 bases and J dropped 4; count of bases not matched to a gene: 12. The CDR3: CASSGLAGEVWADTQYF. The CDR3 bases are TGCGCCAGCAGCGGGCTAGCGGGGGAGGTCTGGGCAGATACGCAGTATTTT.

The V and J genes are TRBV25-1 and TRBJ2-7; 8 nucleotides agree with TRBD1. CDR1 and CDR2 (germline): MGHDK, SYGVNS. The CDR3 spans 18 residues. The junction had 17 bases not matched to a gene; V was cut back by 1 base and J by 6 bases. The CDR3 DNA is TGTGCCAGCAGTGAATCTCCAGGACAGGGTATGGCTTCCGGCGAGCAGTACTTC. Translating it yields CASSESPGQGMASGEQYF.

The chain carries TRBV4-1 and TRBJ2-7; 10 bases are shared with TRBD1. Germline V gene lookup returns CDR1 MGHRA and CDR2 YSYEKL. This CDR3 is 15 amino acids long. J lost 4 bases, V lost 3 bases, and 6 bases had no gene match. CDR3: CASSQRQGAGYEQYF. CDR3 nucleotides: TGCGCCAGCAGCCAGAGACAGGGGGCAGGGTACGAGCAGTACTTC.

The chain is built from TRBV27 and TRBJ2-3; perhaps TRBD2 as D (6 bases). Deletions cut 3 bases from V and 0 bases from J, with 10 bases between. Per germline, CDR1 MNHEY and CDR2 SMNVEV (reference sequence). The CDR3 is 15 residues long. CDR3 nucleotide sequence: TGTGCCAGCAGTTTGGGTGGGACTAGCACAGATACGCAGTATTTT. This encodes CASSLGGTSTDTQYF.

This clone was recorded a few times. The chain links TRBV6-1 to TRBJ2-3; TRBD2 aligns across 12 bases. The trim removed 2 bases at V and 6 bases at J, leaving 3 bases unmatched. Germline V gene data show CDR1 as MNHNS and CDR2 as SASEGT. The CDR3 is 15 amino acids. CDR3 nucleotide sequence: TGTGCCAGCAGTGAACTAGCGGGGGGGCCTGATACGCAGTATTTT. Encoded protein: CASSELAGGPDTQYF.

The chain has TRBV9 and TRBJ2-7, with 9 nucleotides matching TRBD1. The V gene's germline CDR1 is SGDLS and CDR2 YYNGEE. V shed 2 bases, J shed 0 bases, and the junction held 3 bases outside the gene matches. The length of the CDR3 is 15 residues. CDR3 nucleotides: TGTGCCAGCAGCGTCGGGACAGGGAGCTCCTACGAGCAGTACTTC. This codes for CASSVGTGSSYEQYF.

The chain carries TRBV6-5 and TRBJ2-7; 8 bases fit TRBD2. This CDR3 comprises 14 residues. J was trimmed by 10 bases and V by 2 bases; bases with no gene match: 10. CDR1 is MNHEY, CDR2 SVGAGI, per germline. The CDR3 region is CASSYASAGDGQYF. The CDR3 nucleotides read TGTGCCAGCAGTTACGCGTCAGCGGGAGATGGACAGTACTTC.

CDR3: CASKVRGGPYEQYF. For the CDR3, the DNA is TGTGCCAGCAAGGTCCGCGGGGGCCCCTACGAGCAGTACTTC. This chain joins TRBV13 and TRBJ2-7, with a weak D call TRBD2 (7 bases). Germline V CDR1 and CDR2: PRHDT, FYEKMQ (reference sequence). Trimming left V 7 bases short and J 2 bases short, with 15 bases between. The length of the CDR3 is 14 residues.

The genes are TRBV6-1 and TRBJ2-7; no clear D gene. V shed 6 bases and J shed 2 bases, with 14 bases lying between them. The CDR3 has 14 residues. Germline-derived CDR1 and CDR2 are MNHNS and SASEGT. The CDR3 DNA follows: TGTGCCAGCAGGGCACGCTCCACTACCTACGAGCAGTACTTC. Encoded protein: CASRARSTTYEQYF.

This clone was seen only once. V gene TRBV27 combines with J gene TRBJ2-7, with no clear D. CDR3 length: 13 amino acids. Germline V lookup: CDR1 MNHEY, CDR2 SMNVEV (reference sequence). The V gene lost 5 bases and the J gene lost 5 bases, with 13 bases spanning the gap. Written as DNA, the CDR3 is TGTGCCAGCAGTACTCTCCGATTAAACGAGCAGTACTTC. The encoded protein is CASSTLRLNEQYF.

The genes are TRBV21-1 and TRBJ2-5; the D call TRBD1 from the table was never checked on the DNA. TRBV21-1 is designated a pseudogene. The CDR3 has 17 residues. CDR3 sequence reads: CASSKNWDREELETQYF. The CDR3 nucleotides read TGTGCCAGCAGTAAAAATTGGGACAGGGAGGAGTTGGAGACCCAGTACTTC.

The gene calls are TRBV10-2 and TRBJ1-1; D might be TRBD1 (6 bases). Trimming left V 11 bases short and J 4 bases short, with 17 bases between. The CDR3 has 13 amino acids. Looked up from germline, CDR1 is WSHSY and CDR2 is SAAADI. The CDR3 here is CAGAMGGATEAFF. The CDR3 nucleotides read TGCGCCGGGGCGATGGGGGGGGCCACTGAAGCTTTCTTT.

CDR3 in DNA: TGTGCCAGCAGTGAACTCGCCTACGAGCAGTACTTC. This translates into CASSELAYEQYF. V is TRBV6-1 and J is TRBJ2-7; D is uncertain. V lost 2 bases and J lost 2, with 4 bases in between. Germline V gene sequence: CDR1 MNHNS, CDR2 SASEGT. The CDR3 runs 12 residues.

This rearrangement joins TRBV11-2 to TRBJ1-2; D unresolved. Germline-derived CDR1 and CDR2 are SGHAT and FQNNGV. Trimming stripped 4 bases from V and 8 bases from J, with 14 bases between. This CDR3 region has 13 residues. In nucleotides, the CDR3 is TGTGCCAGCAGCTCGGGTAGGGCTGAGGGCTACACCTTC. Translation: CASSSGRAEGYTF.

The V call is TRBV7-9, the J call TRBJ1-4, with 8 bases identical to TRBD1. Losses at the gene ends were 5 bases for V and 4 bases for J; bases not matched to a gene: 3. The CDR3 contains 14 residues. Per germline, CDR1 SEHNR and CDR2 FQNEAQ (reference sequence). CDR3 sequence (DNA): TGTGCCAGCAGCGGACAGGGTTATAATGAAAAACTGTTTTTT. Its protein product is CASSGQGYNEKLFF.